Described below is a single TCR beta chain sequence and its context. The target antigen is unknown. Libraries were prepared by immunoSEQ multiplex PCR; TCRdb keeps only in-frame clonotypes and omits some of them. The profile shows about 120,000 clones, around nine tenths of them singletons. These data originate in a study of T cell responses to AZD1222 COVID-19 vaccine. The CDR3 is 12 amino acids. V gave up 5 bases and J gave up 3 bases, with 7 bases separating them. Study observations and caveats: The study found vaccine-associated CD4 TCRs spanning spike, dominant at 160-218 and 743-854. None of the repertoires were sampled until the peak T cell response had passed.

The clonotype was recovered from an adult who received the MenACWY meningococcal vaccine as a control. V is TRBV12-3 or TRBV12-4 and J is TRBJ1-1; D may be TRBD1 (5 bases). The sequencing here drew on peripheral blood, taken 28 days after the second dose of the MenACWY control vaccine. The CDR3 reads CASSKQDTEAFF. The CDR3 nucleotides read TGTGCCAGCAGTAAACAGGACACTGAAGCTTTCTTT.